The T cell receptor (beta chain) described here comes from a study of T cell responses to AZD1222 COVID-19 vaccine. Losses at the gene ends were 7 bases for V and 8 bases for J; bases not matched to a gene: 12. Germline V CDR1 and CDR2: SNHLY, FYNNEI. The CDR3 totals 14 residues. TCRdb's copy holds only in-frame clones and misses some; the assay was immunoSEQ multiplex PCR. The sample contains some 130,000 clones, 65% to 90% of which appear only once. This sequence joins TRBV2 and TRBJ1-2; 8 bases are shared with TRBD1. The sequence was collected from an adult in good health. The input for sequencing was peripheral blood, taken on day 0 of AZD1222 vaccination. CDR3 sequence reads: CASTSDRVFRGYTF. The DNA of the CDR3 is TGTGCCAGCACCTCGGACAGGGTATTTAGGGGCTACACCTTC. The whole variable domain, filled in from reference TRBV2 and TRBJ1-2, reads EPEVTQTPSHQVTQMGQEVILRCVPISNHLYFYWYRQILGQKVEFLVSFYNNEISEKSEIFDDQFSVERPDGSNFTLKIRSTKLEDSAMYFCASTSDRVFRGYTFGSGTRLTVV.